The 30 T cell receptor beta chains presented below share a single source sample, sequenced in a study of blood T cell repertoires in COVID-19 (dated by TCRdb to the early 2020s). The library relied on the immunoSEQ multiplex PCR assay. TCRdb retrieved this table from immuneACCESS and kept in-frame rearrangements only. Not all clones are present; in checked studies, unresolved V genes account for under half, and no reason is known for the remainder. A total of approximately 240,000 clones appear in this sample, about 80% of them only once. Roughly 2.3% of the sample is taken by the ten largest. The sequencing sample was made of peripheral blood. All receptors come from a woman aged 60 to 75 with acute or convalescent COVID-19.

The chain employs TRBV6-1 and TRBJ2-7, with 10 bases lining up with TRBD2. This CDR3 region has 15 residues. J lost 2 bases, V lost 2 bases, and 3 bases had no gene match. CDR1 is MNHNS, CDR2 SASEGT, per germline. The CDR3 is CASSELSGGPYEQYF. The CDR3 bases are TGTGCCAGCAGTGAACTTAGCGGGGGGCCCTACGAGCAGTACTTC.

The rearrangement joins TRBV24-1 to TRBJ2-1, with D possibly matching TRBD2 (5 bases). The germline V gene has CDR1 KGHDR and CDR2 SFDVKD. V lost 11 bases and J lost 4, with 14 bases in between. The CDR3 is made up of 13 amino acids. CDR3 nucleotide sequence: TGTGCCATCCGGACCCGGGATTACAATGAGCAGTTCTTC. Residues: CAIRTRDYNEQFF.

This sequence joins TRBV4-1 and TRBJ1-2; TRBD1 matches 10 bases. Germline V gene sequence: CDR1 MGHRA, CDR2 YSYEKL. V dropped 6 bases and J dropped 4; count of bases not matched to a gene: 5. The length of the CDR3 is 14 residues. The CDR3 DNA sequence: TGCGCCAGCAGACGGACAGGGGGAGGCTATGGCTACACCTTC. It encodes CASRRTGGGYGYTF.

In its sample, this clone is medium-sized. The V gene is TRBV5-1, the J gene TRBJ2-3, with D unclear. This CDR3 is 14 amino acids long. The V gene's germline CDR1 is SGHRS and CDR2 YFSETQ. Trimming removed 1 base from V and 0 bases from J, with 6 bases in between. In DNA form, the CDR3 reads TGCGCCAGCAGCTTGAGCCCAAGCACAGATACGCAGTATTTT. Amino acids: CASSLSPSTDTQYF.

V gene TRBV6-6 combines with J gene TRBJ1-1; D gene uncertain. This CDR3 has 14 amino acids. CDR1 and CDR2 from the germline V gene are MNHNY and SVGAGI (reference sequence). The V and J ends lost 2 bases and 0 bases respectively, with 7 bases between them. This chain's CDR3 is CASSYQELNTEAFF. The CDR3 nucleotides read TGTGCCAGCAGTTACCAGGAATTGAACACTGAAGCTTTCTTT.

This chain links TRBV5-4 with TRBJ1-1, with a tentative D call TRBD1 (6 bases). The germline V and J ends were trimmed by 5 bases and 3 bases, with 17 bases remaining between them. Germline-derived CDR1 and CDR2 are SGHNT and YYREEE (reference sequence). There are 15 residues in the CDR3. The chain's CDR3 is CASSYLQGSYTEAFF. The CDR3 DNA is TGTGCCAGCAGTTACCTACAGGGCTCCTACACTGAAGCTTTCTTT.

V usage is TRBV19 and J usage is TRBJ1-1, with D maybe TRBD1 (5 bases). Trimming left V 4 bases short and J 2 bases short, with 8 bases between. Germline-derived CDR1 and CDR2 are LNHDA and SQIVND (reference sequence). This CDR3 contains 13 residues. CDR3 loop: CASSKGNNTEAFF. As DNA, the CDR3 is TGTGCCAGTAGTAAGGGGAATAACACTGAAGCTTTCTTT.

The chain links TRBV4-2 to TRBJ2-7, with D unclear. The germline gives CDR1 LGHNA, CDR2 YNFKEQ. V was clipped by 0 bases and J by 0 bases, with 6 bases between them. The CDR3 extends over 14 amino acids. CDR3 nucleotides: TGTGCCAGCAGCCAAGATTGGCCCTCCTACGAGCAGTACTTC. It codes for CASSQDWPSYEQYF.

J is TRBJ1-1 and V is TRBV5-4; TRBD1 matches at 7 bases. The V and J ends lost 3 bases and 5 bases, in that order; junction bases with no gene match: 7. The germline V gene has CDR1 SGHNT and CDR2 YYREEE (reference sequence). The CDR3 loop spans 14 amino acids. The CDR3 bases are TGTGCCAGCAGCTCAATAGGGACAGAAACTGAAGCTTTCTTT. Its protein is CASSSIGTETEAFF.

The genes are TRBV3-1 (or the pseudogene TRBV3-2) and TRBJ1-4; tentative D call: TRBD1 (6 bases). Germline lookup yields CDR1 LGHDT and CDR2 YNNKEL (reference sequence). The ends were cut back, 4 bases at V and 5 bases at J, with 17 bases in the middle. The CDR3 consists of 16 residues. The DNA for the CDR3 is TGTGCCAGCAGCCCCCCCGGGGGGCTCTTGAATGAAAAACTGTTTTTT. Translated, it gives CASSPPGGLLNEKLFF.

The rearrangement links TRBV5-1 to TRBJ1-5; D is undetermined. Trimming removed 0 bases at V and 3 bases at J, with 7 bases between. CDR1 and CDR2 (germline): SGHRS, YFSETQ. CDR3 length: 14 amino acids. CDR3: CASSLDNSNQPQHF. CDR3 DNA: TGCGCCAGCAGCTTGGACAATTCCAATCAGCCCCAGCATTTT.

The V and J genes are TRBV7-2 and TRBJ2-7; TRBD2 matches at 12 bases. Per the germline V gene, CDR1 is SGHTA and CDR2 is FQGNSA. The CDR3 extends over 16 amino acids. The J segment lost 5 bases and the V segment lost 0 bases, leaving 5 bases of the junction unmatched. CDR3 sequence: CASSLARGLAGHEQYF. The DNA of the CDR3 is TGTGCCAGCAGCTTAGCCCGAGGACTAGCGGGGCACGAGCAGTACTTC.

The chain links TRBV28 to TRBJ2-7; 8 nucleotides line up with TRBD2. V shed 3 bases and J 2 bases; nucleotides not matched to a gene: 9. Germline V CDR1 and CDR2: MDHEN, SYDVKM. The CDR3 covers 16 residues. The CDR3 loop is CASSLVAGSAAYEQYF. CDR3 nucleotide sequence: TGTGCCAGCAGTTTGGTAGCGGGGAGCGCCGCCTACGAGCAGTACTTC.

This clone showed up just a few times. The genes are TRBV10-1 and TRBJ1-1, with 7 bases fitting TRBD1. The length of the CDR3 is 16 residues. V was pared by 9 bases and J by 3 bases, with 16 bases of the junction left unmatched. Germline CDR1 and CDR2: WNHNN and SYGVQD (reference sequence). The CDR3 region has the DNA TGCGCCAGACTAGGGCCAGGGGGTGATTCGGACACTGAAGCTTTCTTT. Translated, it gives CARLGPGGDSDTEAFF.

The chain carries TRBV7-2 and TRBJ1-2, with D hard to call. Trimming cost V 5 bases and J 2 bases, with 9 bases left between them. The CDR3 totals 13 residues. CDR1 and CDR2 from the germline V gene are SGHTA and FQGNSA. The CDR3 sequence: CASSAQLNYGYTF. The DNA of the CDR3 is TGTGCCAGCAGCGCACAGCTGAACTATGGCTACACCTTC.

A note on this clone: This may arise from a read error, as a much more abundant clone is one base away. V is TRBV12-3 or TRBV12-4 and J is TRBJ1-2; TRBD1 aligns across 8 bases. V shed 4 bases, J shed 2 bases, and the junction held 0 bases outside the gene matches. This CDR3 region has 13 residues. DNA for the CDR3: TGTGCCAGCAGTTGGACAGGGAACTATGGCTACACCTTC. The encoded protein is CASSWTGNYGYTF.

The chain carries TRBV7-2 and TRBJ1-1, with TRBD1 identical over 9 bases. The CDR3 contains 17 residues. With V trimmed by 6 bases and J by 0 bases, 11 bases remained unmatched. Germline V gene data show CDR1 as SGHTA and CDR2 as FQGNSA. CDR3 sequence (DNA): TGTGCCAGCAGAGAATTCCCGGGACAGGGACTGAACACTGAAGCTTTCTTT. It specifies CASREFPGQGLNTEAFF.

J is TRBJ2-7 and V is TRBV7-8, with D perhaps matching TRBD1 (5 bases). From germline, CDR1 is SGHVS and CDR2 FQNEAQ. Between the trimmed V and J ends, which lost 0 bases and 2 bases, there was a span of 14 bases. The CDR3 sequence is 16 residues long. CDR3 in DNA: TGTGCCAGCAGCTTAGCGCTTTCAGGGCCCACCTACGAGCAGTACTTC. Its protein is CASSLALSGPTYEQYF.

The rearrangement joins TRBV10-3 to TRBJ1-2; perhaps TRBD1 as D (6 bases). Germline CDR1 is ENHRY and CDR2 is SYGVKD. The CDR3 totals 15 residues. The germline V and J ends were trimmed by 1 base and 6 bases, with 15 bases remaining between them. This CDR3 is CAISEFTGLLDGYTF. CDR3 DNA: TGTGCCATCAGTGAGTTTACAGGGCTGTTGGATGGCTACACCTTC.

This chain joins TRBV27 and TRBJ1-5; D is unresolved. The CDR3 covers 15 residues. Germline loops: CDR1 MNHEY, CDR2 SMNVEV (reference sequence). V dropped 1 base and J dropped 4 bases, with 11 bases sitting between them. CDR3 in amino acids: CASSLFGGGNQPQHF. CDR3 in DNA: TGTGCCAGCAGTTTATTCGGCGGCGGAAATCAGCCCCAGCATTTT.

The chain couples TRBV5-1 to TRBJ2-7; D might be TRBD2 (6 bases). V shed 2 bases and J shed 3 bases, with 12 bases lying between them. The CDR3 has 14 residues. Germline loops: CDR1 SGHRS, CDR2 YFSETQ. The CDR3 spells CASSFGGSFYEQYF. CDR3 nucleotides: TGCGCCAGCAGCTTTGGGGGGTCCTTCTACGAGCAGTACTTC.

CDR3 nucleotides: TGTGCCAGCAGCCAAGATAGCCAGGGCCATCGGGTCTACGAGCAGTACTTC. It encodes CASSQDSQGHRVYEQYF. The rearrangement uses TRBV4-2 and TRBJ2-7; D perhaps matches TRBD1 (5 bases). V lost 0 bases to trimming and J lost 3 bases, with 18 bases between them. CDR1 and CDR2 from the germline V gene are LGHNA and YNFKEQ. The CDR3 extends over 17 amino acids.

The chain has TRBV5-1 and TRBJ1-2; tentatively, D is TRBD1 (5 bases). V was pared by 7 bases and J by 0 bases, with 13 bases between. Germline values: CDR1 SGHRS, CDR2 YFSETQ. The CDR3 consists of 14 residues. CDR3 DNA sequence: TGCGCCAGCGCCGGGAGGGGTGCTAACTATGGCTACACCTTC. Amino acid sequence: CASAGRGANYGYTF. Full variable domain (rest looked up from reference TRBV5-1 and TRBJ1-2): KAGVTQTPRYLIKTRGQQVTLSCSPISGHRSVSWYQQTPGQGLQFLFEYFSETQRNKGNFPGRFSGRQFSNSRSEMNVSTLELGDSALYLCASAGRGANYGYTFGSGTRLTVV.

This chain joins TRBV11-1 and TRBJ1-3, with D possibly matching TRBD1 (6 bases). The germline V gene encodes CDR1 SGHAT and CDR2 FQDESV (reference sequence). V lost 6 bases and J 2 bases, leaving 11 bases between the germline ends. The CDR3 sequence is 14 residues long. The CDR3 protein is CASSSGGPGNTIYF. CDR3 sequence (DNA): TGTGCCAGCAGTTCCGGGGGGCCTGGAAACACCATATATTTT.

This chain connects TRBV2 to TRBJ1-2; D gene ambiguous. V was clipped by 6 bases and J by 11 bases, with 10 bases between them. The CDR3 loop spans 10 amino acids. In germline, CDR1 is SNHLY, CDR2 FYNNEI. This CDR3 reads CASRGNDYTF. DNA of the CDR3: TGTGCCAGCAGGGGCAATGATTACACCTTC.

The sample holds a few counts of this clone. The rearrangement links TRBV19 to TRBJ2-3, with TRBD1 identical over 7 bases. Germline CDR1 and CDR2: LNHDA and SQIVND (reference sequence). The CDR3 has 15 amino acids. V lost 4 bases and J lost 4; bases outside the gene matches: 8. CDR3 residues: CASSSQGQLADTQYF. The DNA for the CDR3 is TGTGCCAGTAGTAGCCAGGGACAGCTAGCAGATACGCAGTATTTT.

This chain connects TRBV4-2 to TRBJ1-2; unclear D gene. Germline-derived CDR1 and CDR2 are LGHNA and YNFKEQ. The CDR3 covers 13 residues. V lost 6 bases, J lost 0 bases, and 8 bases lay in between. CDR3 region: CASSLGTNYGYTF. The CDR3 DNA is TGTGCCAGCAGTCTCGGTACTAACTATGGCTACACCTTC.

The V call is TRBV3-1 (or the pseudogene TRBV3-2), the J call TRBJ1-1, with 8 bases aligning to TRBD1. V lost 1 base, J lost 5 bases, and 6 bases stayed unmatched. From germline, CDR1 is LGHDT and CDR2 YNNKEL (reference sequence). This CDR3 is built from 15 residues. The CDR3 is CASSQVQGARTEAFF. The CDR3 nucleotides read TGTGCCAGCAGCCAAGTTCAGGGGGCGCGTACTGAAGCTTTCTTT.

The rearrangement joins TRBV28 to TRBJ1-2, with 7 positions matching TRBD1. CDR3 length: 13 amino acids. Germline values: CDR1 MDHEN, CDR2 SYDVKM. The J segment lost 5 bases and the V segment lost 6 bases, leaving 6 bases of the junction unmatched. CDR3 protein: CASRSGQSYGYTF. Written as DNA, the CDR3 is TGTGCCAGCAGGTCGGGACAGTCATATGGCTACACCTTC.

CDR3: CASGRTMNTEAFF. CDR3 sequence (DNA): TGTGCCAGCGGCAGAACCATGAACACTGAAGCTTTCTTT. The V and J genes are TRBV12-3 or TRBV12-4 and TRBJ1-1; D not resolved. V lost 8 bases, J lost 0 bases, and 10 bases lay in between. This CDR3 is 13 amino acids long.